The 11 T cell receptor beta chains in this list originate from one sample, sequenced in a study of blood T cell repertoires in COVID-19. This table comes from immunoSEQ multiplex PCR, and its TCRdb copy is limited to in-frame clones, with some not included. Among about 210,000 clones listed, roughly nine tenths were seen once. The material sequenced was peripheral blood. The receptor set was obtained from a man younger than 45 with acute or convalescent COVID-19.

The rearrangement uses TRBV9 and TRBJ2-2; TRBD2 agrees at 15 bases. V lost 3 bases, J lost 0 bases, and 0 bases stayed unmatched. CDR3 length: 17 amino acids. The germline V gene encodes CDR1 SGDLS and CDR2 YYNGEE. CDR3 DNA sequence: TGTGCCAGCAGCGGGACTAGCGGGAGGGCGAACACCGGGGAGCTGTTTTTT. Protein: CASSGTSGRANTGELFF.

This clone appeared a single time. The rearrangement joins TRBV6-6 to TRBJ1-1; 10 bases fit TRBD1. The CDR3 extends over 15 amino acids. V trimming: 0 bases; J trimming: 10 bases; junction bases outside the gene matches: 8. The germline V gene encodes CDR1 MNHNY and CDR2 SVGAGI (reference sequence). The CDR3: CASSYSQVGQGRAFF. The CDR3 nucleotides are TGTGCCAGCAGTTACTCTCAGGTGGGACAGGGGAGAGCTTTCTTT.

The chain employs TRBV18 and TRBJ2-1; 7 bases align to TRBD2. The CDR3 consists of 15 residues. The trim removed 0 bases at V and 10 bases at J, leaving 9 bases unmatched. Germline V CDR1 and CDR2: KGHSH, LQKENI. The CDR3 DNA is TGTGCCAGCTCACCACCGACTGGGGCGCGGGGGGAGCAGTTCTTC. The encoded protein is CASSPPTGARGEQFF.

The rearrangement links TRBV9 to TRBJ2-7; D is possibly TRBD1 (6 bases). The CDR3 contains 13 residues. The ends were cut back, 3 bases at V and 0 bases at J, with 7 bases in the middle. The germline CDR1 and CDR2 sequences are SGDLS and YYNGEE. The CDR3 reads CASSEGGSYEQYF. As DNA, the CDR3 is TGTGCCAGCAGCGAAGGGGGCTCCTACGAGCAGTACTTC.

The rearrangement joins TRBV19 to TRBJ2-7, with D perhaps TRBD1 (7 bases). CDR1 and CDR2 from the germline V gene are LNHDA and SQIVND (reference sequence). The CDR3 has 15 residues. Deletions cut 2 bases from V and 2 bases from J, with 13 bases between. The CDR3 nucleotides are TGTGCCAGTAGTATAAGGCCAGGGGGGACCTACGAGCAGTACTTC. As protein: CASSIRPGGTYEQYF.

This chain connects TRBV28 to TRBJ1-1; perhaps TRBD1 as D (5 bases). This CDR3 contains 15 residues. From germline, CDR1 is MDHEN and CDR2 SYDVKM. Trimming cost V 3 bases and J 2 bases, with 13 bases left between them. This chain's CDR3 is CASSFALGGNTEAFF. The CDR3 DNA reads TGTGCCAGCAGTTTTGCCCTCGGGGGAAACACTGAAGCTTTCTTT.

V is TRBV5-1 and J is TRBJ2-2; 9 nucleotides line up with TRBD2. CDR1 SGHRS and CDR2 YFSETQ come from the germline V gene. Unmatched junction bases numbered 11, after V lost 0 bases and J lost 5 bases. The CDR3 totals 18 residues. CDR3 protein: CASSLGLAGSLGTGELFF. The DNA for the CDR3 is TGCGCCAGCAGCTTGGGGCTAGCGGGATCCCTGGGAACCGGGGAGCTGTTTTTT.

The V and J genes are TRBV7-3 and TRBJ2-1; D remains ambiguous. Germline V gene sequence: CDR1 SGHTA, CDR2 FQGTGA. This CDR3 has 16 amino acids. Deletions cut 5 bases from V and 7 bases from J, with 21 bases between. The CDR3 coding sequence is TGTGCCAGCAGCCCTAGGCCACACCCTATTGGGAATGAGCAGTTCTTC. The encoded protein is CASSPRPHPIGNEQFF.

The chain combines TRBV7-3 with TRBJ2-2; 14 nucleotides align to TRBD2. Germline CDR1 reads SGHTA; CDR2 reads FQGTGA. V was pared by 1 base and J by 4 bases, with 8 bases of the junction left unmatched. The CDR3 is 19 amino acids. CDR3 sequence: CASSLIAGLAGVGTGELFF. DNA of the CDR3: TGTGCCAGCAGCTTAATCGCGGGACTAGCGGGAGTGGGCACCGGGGAGCTGTTTTTT.

This chain joins TRBV27 and TRBJ1-1; TRBD1 might be the D (6 bases). This CDR3 is 13 amino acids long. Germline assignment: CDR1 MNHEY and CDR2 SMNVEV (reference sequence). Trimming shortened V by 2 bases and J by 4 bases, and 8 bases separated the two germline ends. The CDR3 spells CASSLNRVTEAFF. The CDR3 nucleotides read TGTGCCAGCAGTTTAAACAGGGTCACTGAAGCTTTCTTT.

The rearrangement links TRBV23-1 to TRBJ1-1, with a weak D call TRBD1 (5 bases). TRBV23-1 qualifies as an ORF whose function is uncertain. The CDR3 runs 15 residues. V lost 4 bases and J 0 bases, leaving 12 bases between the germline ends. CDR3 nucleotides: TGCGCCAGCAGTCGGGCAGGACATATGAACACTGAAGCTTTCTTT. Protein product: CASSRAGHMNTEAFF.